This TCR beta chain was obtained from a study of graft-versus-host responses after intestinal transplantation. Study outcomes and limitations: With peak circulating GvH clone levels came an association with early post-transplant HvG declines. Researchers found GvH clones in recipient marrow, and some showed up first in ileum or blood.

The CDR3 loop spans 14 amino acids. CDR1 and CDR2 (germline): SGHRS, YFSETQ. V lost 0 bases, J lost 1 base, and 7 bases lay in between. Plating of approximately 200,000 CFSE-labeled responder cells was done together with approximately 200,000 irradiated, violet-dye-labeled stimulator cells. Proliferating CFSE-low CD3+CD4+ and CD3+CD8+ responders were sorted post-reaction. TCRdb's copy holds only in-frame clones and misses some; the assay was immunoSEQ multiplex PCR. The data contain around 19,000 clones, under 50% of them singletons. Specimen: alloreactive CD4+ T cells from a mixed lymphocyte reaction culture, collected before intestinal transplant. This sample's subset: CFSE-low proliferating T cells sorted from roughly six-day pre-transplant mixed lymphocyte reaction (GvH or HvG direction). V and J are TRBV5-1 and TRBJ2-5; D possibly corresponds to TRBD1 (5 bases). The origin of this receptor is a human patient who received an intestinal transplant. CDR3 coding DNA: TGCGCCAGCAGCTTGGGGCAGGGCCAAGAGACCCAGTACTTC. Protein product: CASSLGQGQETQYF.